This record looks at one T cell receptor (beta chain) sequence and its context. Data came from immunoSEQ multiplex PCR; TCRdb stores just in-frame clones and leaves some out. The sample lists about 67,000 clones, roughly nine tenths occurring once. The data were taken from a study of T cell changes during pregnancy in multiple sclerosis. Trimming took 0 bases from V and 3 from J, leaving 9 bases between them. CDR3 length: 14 residues. CDR1 and CDR2 from the germline V gene are MNHEY and SVGAGI. The chain uses TRBV6-5 and TRBJ2-7, with no clear D. This sequence was found in a female donor with multiple sclerosis, enrolled in a pregnancy study. Sequenced here: peripheral blood, sampled in the first trimester of pregnancy. DNA for the CDR3: TGTGCCAGCAGTTACTCTAGCAGCTTCTACGAGCAGTACTTC. It encodes CASSYSSSFYEQYF.